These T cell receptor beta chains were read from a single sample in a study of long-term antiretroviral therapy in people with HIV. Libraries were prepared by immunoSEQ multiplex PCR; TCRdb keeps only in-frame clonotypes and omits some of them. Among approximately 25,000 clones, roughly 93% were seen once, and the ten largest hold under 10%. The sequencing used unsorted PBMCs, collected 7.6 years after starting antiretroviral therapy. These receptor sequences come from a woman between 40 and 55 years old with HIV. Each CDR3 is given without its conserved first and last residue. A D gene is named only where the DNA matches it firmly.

ASSVASGGAMNIQY | TRBD2 | TRBV9 | 14
ASGFSGGRSYNEQF | TRBD2 | TRBV27 | 14
ASSLGQGRLAF | TRBD1 | TRBV11-2 | 11
AISEGTGGASYEQY | NA | TRBV10-3 | 14
ASSSFQGAVNSPLH | TRBD1 | TRBV7-9 | 14
ASSLSGTEHGYT | TRBD1 | TRBV5-1 | 12
ASRQQGKDHLY | TRBD1 | TRBV6-6 | 11
ASSPRQGLNTEAF | TRBD1 | TRBV7-2 | 13
AISWTGGEDGYT | TRBD1 | TRBV10-3 | 12
ASSPGGTGADQPQH | TRBD1 | TRBV6-6 | 14
AWSDWTGRRAF | TRBD1 | TRBV30 | 11
ASSVVNRGRECGDTQY | NA | TRBV9 | 16
ASSFEGYTEAF | NA | TRBV7-9 | 11
ASSRTRATEAF | NA | TRBV18 | 11
ASSLGLTGNSPLH | NA | TRBV5-1 | 13
ASSVGGRETEAF | NA | TRBV2 | 12
ASSLRPLTGELF | NA | TRBV11-2 | 12
ASSLDWRGSSYEQY | NA | TRBV7-2 | 14
ASRGQTGNTIY | NA | TRBV27 | 11
ASGFQGANYGYT | TRBD1 | TRBV7-8 | 12
ASSRTSGSDTQY | TRBD2 | TRBV7-2 | 12
ASSPGQGVLGNSPLH | TRBD1 | TRBV7-8 | 15
ASSPSGAQETQY | NA | TRBV5-4 | 12
ASSLALSGFYNSPLH | NA | TRBV7-2 | 15
ASSLAWTGQEYGYT | NA | TRBV7-9 | 14
ASSSRGPLSYNEQF | NA | TRBV14 | 14
ASSQVMGKETQY | NA | TRBV4-1 | 12
ASSLSKDLRPGAEAF | NA | TRBV27 | 15
ASSWDSENTEAF | TRBD1 | TRBV6-1 | 12
ASSLEAGEISYTDTQY | TRBD2 | TRBV7-6 | 16
AWSRTDGQPQH | NA | TRBV30 | 11
ASSLAVTEAF | NA | TRBV5-6 | 10
ASSLDQGAPNEQF | TRBD1 | TRBV5-6 | 13
ASSPFGMGDEAF | NA | TRBV5-8 | 12
ASGPRVSSYEQY | NA | TRBV25-1 | 12
ASSPYSAAIS | NA | TRBV14 | 10
ASRKQGTSPLH | NA | TRBV27 | 11
ATSREPGRGNEAF | NA | TRBV15 | 13
ASSVSGTSGGETQY | TRBD2 | TRBV7-7 | 14
ASSQGGDEQY | NA | TRBV4-3 | 10
ASSIGTGGYGYT | TRBD1 | TRBV19 | 12
ASSQQGNRNTEAF | NA | TRBV4-3 | 13
ASSFGQKRGGADTQY | TRBD2 | TRBV7-2 | 15
ASSPLAGGGFNTEAF | TRBD1 | TRBV7-7 | 15
ASSVGGNTEAF | NA | TRBV2 | 11
AWSRTVTRETQY | NA | TRBV30 | 12